The 15 T cell receptor beta chains below were found in one sample sequenced in a study of blood T cell repertoires in COVID-19. Produced via immunoSEQ multiplex PCR; TCRdb's table is partial and in-frame only. The table shows about 50,000 clones, with more than 85% occurring only once. The sequenced sample was peripheral blood. The receptors were sampled from a human donor in a cohort sampled during active COVID-19.

The chain recombines TRBV10-2 with TRBJ2-2, with 7 nucleotides matching TRBD1. The germline CDR1 and CDR2 sequences are WSHSY and SAAADI. The CDR3 is 13 amino acids. V lost 10 bases to trimming and J lost 2 bases; unmatched junction nucleotides: 4. Written as DNA, the CDR3 is TGCGCCACAGGGACAGTTAACACCGGGGAGCTGTTTTTT. Its translation: CATGTVNTGELFF.

This chain uses TRBV30 with TRBJ2-2; 8 nucleotides match TRBD2. Unmatched junction bases numbered 3, after V lost 3 bases and J lost 0 bases. The CDR3 length is 15 residues. CDR1 and CDR2 from the germline V gene are GTSNPN and SVGIG (reference sequence). The CDR3 region is CAWSAGGANTGELFF. CDR3 DNA sequence: TGTGCCTGGAGCGCCGGGGGGGCGAACACCGGGGAGCTGTTTTTT. Supplemented by reference TRBV30 and TRBJ2-2, the full variable domain reads SQTIHQWPATLVQPVGSPLSLECTVEGTSNPNLYWYRQAAGRGLQLLFYSVGIGQISSEVPQNLSASRPQDRQFILSSKKLLLSDSGFYLCAWSAGGANTGELFFGEGSRLTVL.

V and J are TRBV5-6 and TRBJ2-2, with D perhaps matching TRBD1 (5 bases). Germline V gene data show CDR1 as SGHDT and CDR2 as YYEEEE. CDR3 length equals 13 residues. Between the trimmed V and J ends, which lost 4 bases and 9 bases, there was a span of 13 bases. This CDR3 reads CASSTTPGRELFF. The CDR3 DNA follows: TGTGCCAGCAGCACTACCCCAGGGCGGGAGCTGTTTTTT.

The CDR3, as DNA: TGTGCCAGTCGCGACAGGGGGCTTGACGGGGAGCTGTTTTTT. Translating it yields CASRDRGLDGELFF. The J gene is TRBJ2-2, the V gene TRBV19; TRBD1 matches 10 bases. From germline, CDR1 is LNHDA and CDR2 SQIVND (reference sequence). The J segment lost 7 bases and the V segment lost 8 bases, leaving 7 bases of the junction unmatched. The CDR3 has 14 amino acids.

The genes are TRBV3-1 (or the pseudogene TRBV3-2) and TRBJ2-3, with a possible D match to TRBD2 (6 bases). The CDR3 totals 14 residues. From germline, CDR1 is LGHDT and CDR2 YNNKEL (reference sequence). V lost 4 bases and J lost 1, with 9 bases in between. This CDR3 reads CASSRGGGTDTQYF. In DNA, the CDR3 is TGTGCCAGCAGCCGTGGCGGGGGCACAGATACGCAGTATTTT.

J is TRBJ2-2 and V is TRBV11-2, with D maybe TRBD1 (6 bases). With 3 bases removed from V and 7 bases from J, the gap between germline ends came to 6 bases. This CDR3 is built from 12 residues. From germline, CDR1 is SGHAT and CDR2 FQNNGV. In DNA form, the CDR3 reads TGTGCCAGCAGCTTCAGGGGCGGGGAGCTGTTTTTT. Residues: CASSFRGGELFF.

The rearrangement joins TRBV7-9 to TRBJ2-5, with 8 positions matching TRBD1. Germline-derived CDR1 and CDR2 are SEHNR and FQNEAQ (reference sequence). Trimming at V came to 2 bases and at J to 1 base, leaving 0 bases not matched to a gene. The CDR3 contains 14 residues. DNA for the CDR3: TGTGCCAGCAGCTTAACAGGGGGCCAAGAGACCCAGTACTTC. This encodes CASSLTGGQETQYF.

The chain links TRBV6-2 or TRBV6-3 to TRBJ1-6; no clear D. Deletions cut 0 bases from V and 12 bases from J, with 6 bases between. Germline assignment: CDR1 MNHEY and CDR2 SVGEGT. The CDR3 covers 12 residues. Here the CDR3 reads CASSYSGEPLHF. CDR3 nucleotide sequence: TGTGCCAGCAGTTACTCGGGAGAACCCCTCCACTTT.

J is TRBJ1-3 and V is TRBV6-5, with no clear D. The CDR3 is 14 residues long. With 8 bases removed from V and 4 bases from J, the gap between germline ends came to 15 bases. Germline CDR1 and CDR2: MNHEY and SVGAGI. CDR3 nucleotide sequence: TGTGCCAGCTCGATAGCGGGGTTCGGAAACACCATATATTTT. Translation gives CASSIAGFGNTIYF.

The chain links TRBV11-2 to TRBJ2-3; 9 bases map to TRBD2. The V and J ends lost 5 bases and 14 bases, in that order; junction bases with no gene match: 8. The CDR3 covers 12 residues. Germline CDR1 and CDR2: SGHAT and FQNNGV. For the CDR3, the DNA is TGTGCCAGCAGCCACCCGGGACTAGCTTCGTATTTT. Its protein product is CASSHPGLASYF.

The CDR3 here is CASSITPGQGTYEQYF. The CDR3 nucleotides read TGTGCCAGCAGCATTACCCCGGGACAGGGCACCTACGAGCAGTACTTC. The chain employs TRBV3-1 (or the pseudogene TRBV3-2) and TRBJ2-7; 9 bases line up with TRBD1. Germline CDR1 and CDR2: LGHDT and YNNKEL (reference sequence). V shed 5 bases and J 2 bases; nucleotides not matched to a gene: 10. The CDR3 is 16 amino acids.

The CDR3: CASSQGANTEAFF. DNA of the CDR3: TGTGCCAGCAGTCAGGGGGCAAACACTGAAGCTTTCTTT. J is TRBJ1-1 and V is TRBV7-3; 8 bases match TRBD1. This CDR3 is 13 amino acids long. The trim removed 6 bases at V and 2 bases at J, leaving 2 bases unmatched. The V gene's germline CDR1 is SGHTA and CDR2 FQGTGA.

The V and J genes are TRBV2 and TRBJ2-6; D perhaps matches TRBD2 (7 bases). The V end was cut by 9 bases, the J end by 0 bases, with 18 bases between. CDR1 and CDR2 (germline): SNHLY, FYNNEI. The CDR3 length is 17 residues. CDR3 DNA: TGTGCCAGAGGGGGGGTTTGGGCCCGCTCTGGGGCCAACGTCCTGACTTTC. Amino acid sequence: CARGGVWARSGANVLTF.

The CDR3 DNA is TGTGCCACCAGCAGGGGACATGACAGGAATAGCAATCAGCCCCAGCATTTT. It translates to CATSRGHDRNSNQPQHF. This chain connects TRBV15 to TRBJ1-5; TRBD1 is a possible D gene (6 bases). Per the germline V gene, CDR1 is LNHNV and CDR2 is YYDKDF (reference sequence). V was clipped by 3 bases and J by 0 bases, with 15 bases between them. This CDR3 spans 17 amino acids.

The chain uses TRBV14 and TRBJ2-4; D call uncertain. The CDR3 length is 12 residues. Trimming left V 0 bases short and J 7 bases short, with 4 bases between. Germline-derived CDR1 and CDR2 are SGHDN and FVKESK. The CDR3 nucleotides read TGTGCCAGCAGCCAAGATATGAACATTCAGTACTTC. This encodes CASSQDMNIQYF.